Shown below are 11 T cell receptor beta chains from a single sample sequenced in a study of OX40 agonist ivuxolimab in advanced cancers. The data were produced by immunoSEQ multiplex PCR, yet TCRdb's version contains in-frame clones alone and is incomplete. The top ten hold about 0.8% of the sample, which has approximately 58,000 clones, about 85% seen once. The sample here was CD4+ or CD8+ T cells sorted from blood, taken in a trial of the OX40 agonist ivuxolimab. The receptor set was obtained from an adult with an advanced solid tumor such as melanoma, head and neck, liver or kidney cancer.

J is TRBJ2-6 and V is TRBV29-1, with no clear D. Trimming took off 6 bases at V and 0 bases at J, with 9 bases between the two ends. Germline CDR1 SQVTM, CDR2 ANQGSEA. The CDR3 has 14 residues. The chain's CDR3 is CSVKTDSGANVLTF. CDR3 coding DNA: TGCAGCGTCAAAACAGACTCTGGGGCCAACGTCCTGACTTTC.

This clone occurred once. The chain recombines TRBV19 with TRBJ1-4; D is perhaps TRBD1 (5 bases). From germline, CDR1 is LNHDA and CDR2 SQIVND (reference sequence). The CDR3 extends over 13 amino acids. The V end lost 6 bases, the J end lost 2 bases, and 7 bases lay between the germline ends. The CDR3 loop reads CASSRDTNEKLFF. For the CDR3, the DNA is TGTGCCAGTAGCCGGGACACTAATGAAAAACTGTTTTTT.

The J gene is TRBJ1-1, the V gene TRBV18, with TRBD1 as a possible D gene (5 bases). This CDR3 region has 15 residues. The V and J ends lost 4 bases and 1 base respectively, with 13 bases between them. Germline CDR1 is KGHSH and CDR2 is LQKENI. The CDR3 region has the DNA TGTGCCAGCTCACGAGAGACAGTCAAGAACACTGAAGCTTTCTTT. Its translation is CASSRETVKNTEAFF.

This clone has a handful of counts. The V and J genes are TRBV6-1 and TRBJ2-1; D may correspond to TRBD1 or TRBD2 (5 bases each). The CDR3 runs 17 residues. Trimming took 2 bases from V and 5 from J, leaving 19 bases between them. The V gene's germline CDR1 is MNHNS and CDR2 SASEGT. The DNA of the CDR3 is TGTGCCAGCAGTGAATTAAAGGGGAGTGCAGGAGACAATGAGCAGTTCTTC. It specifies CASSELKGSAGDNEQFF.

The CDR3 protein is CAWTGQGPATNEKLFF. The CDR3 DNA follows: TGTGCCTGGACCGGTCAGGGTCCCGCAACTAATGAAAAACTGTTTTTT. The J gene is TRBJ1-4, the V gene TRBV30, with a weak D call TRBD1 (5 bases). The germline V gene encodes CDR1 GTSNPN and CDR2 SVGIG (reference sequence). V was pared by 4 bases and J by 0 bases, with 15 bases between. CDR3 length: 16 amino acids.

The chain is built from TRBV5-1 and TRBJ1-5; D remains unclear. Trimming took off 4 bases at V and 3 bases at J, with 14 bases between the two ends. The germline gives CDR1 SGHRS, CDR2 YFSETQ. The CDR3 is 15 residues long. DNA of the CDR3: TGCGCCAGCAGCGTGGACGGTGCGACCAATCAGCCCCAGCATTTT. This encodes CASSVDGATNQPQHF.

The CDR3 region is CSVEIGLYGYTF. CDR3 coding DNA: TGCAGCGTTGAAATAGGTCTCTATGGCTACACCTTC. The chain links TRBV29-1 to TRBJ1-2; no reliable D call. The CDR3 is 12 residues long. Germline V gene lookup returns CDR1 SQVTM and CDR2 ANQGSEA. V shed 2 bases and J shed 4 bases, with 8 bases lying between them. Complete variable domain (other parts from reference TRBV29-1 and TRBJ1-2): SAVISQKPSRDICQRGTSLTIQCQVDSQVTMMFWYRQQPGQSLTLIATANQGSEATYESGFVIDKFPISRPNLTFSTLTVSNMSPEDSSIYLCSVEIGLYGYTFGSGTRLTVV.

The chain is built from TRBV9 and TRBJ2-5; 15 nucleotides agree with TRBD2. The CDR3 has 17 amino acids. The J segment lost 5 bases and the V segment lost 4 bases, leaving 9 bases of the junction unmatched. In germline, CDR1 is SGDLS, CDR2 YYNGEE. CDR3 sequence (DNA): TGTGCCAGCAGCCCGCCGGGACTAGCGGGAGGTAGGGAGACCCAGTACTTC. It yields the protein CASSPPGLAGGRETQYF.

In DNA form, the CDR3 reads TGTGCCTGGAGTTCTGGACAGGGGGATACTGAAGCTTTCTTT. It encodes CAWSSGQGDTEAFF. This chain uses TRBV30 with TRBJ1-1; 10 bases map to TRBD1. The CDR3 is 14 amino acids. V shed 2 bases and J 5 bases; nucleotides not matched to a gene: 5. Germline loops: CDR1 GTSNPN, CDR2 SVGIG (reference sequence).

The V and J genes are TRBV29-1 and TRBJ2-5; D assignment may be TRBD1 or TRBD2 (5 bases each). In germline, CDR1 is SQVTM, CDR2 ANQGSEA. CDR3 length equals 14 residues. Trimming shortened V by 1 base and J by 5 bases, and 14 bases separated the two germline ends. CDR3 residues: CSVEGPGRRETQYF. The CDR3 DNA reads TGCAGCGTTGAAGGCCCGGGACGGCGGGAGACCCAGTACTTC.

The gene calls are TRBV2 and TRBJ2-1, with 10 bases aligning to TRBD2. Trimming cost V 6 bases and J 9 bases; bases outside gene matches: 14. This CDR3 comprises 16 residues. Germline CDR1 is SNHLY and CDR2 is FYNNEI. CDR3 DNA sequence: TGTGCCAGCAGGGAAAGTTGGCTAGCGGGAGCTGGTGAGCAGTTCTTC. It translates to CASRESWLAGAGEQFF.